These 24 T cell receptor beta chains were all obtained from the same sample, sequenced in a study of control samples from healthy donors and cancer patients. Sequencing used immunoSEQ multiplex PCR; TCRdb keeps in-frame clones, though not all of them. The sample lists some 170,000 clones, 95% to 96% seen once, with about 0.94% in the top ten. Material: blood. The receptors here all came from a woman aged 25-40 years in good health.

This chain uses TRBV19 with TRBJ1-5; a weak D match, TRBD1 (5 bases). This CDR3 comprises 14 residues. Germline V CDR1 and CDR2: LNHDA, SQIVND (reference sequence). With 9 bases removed from V and 3 bases from J, the gap between germline ends came to 15 bases. CDR3: CASQGRTTNQPQHF. The CDR3 coding sequence is TGTGCCAGCCAGGGACGGACCACCAATCAGCCCCAGCATTTT.

This chain links TRBV5-8 with TRBJ1-3, with D uncertain. Trimming took 0 bases from V and 2 from J, leaving 6 bases between them. CDR1 and CDR2 (germline): SGHTS, YDEGEE. This CDR3 comprises 14 residues. CDR3 sequence: CASSLAGAGNTIYF. CDR3 DNA sequence: TGTGCCAGCAGCTTGGCCGGAGCTGGAAACACCATATATTTT.

The chain carries TRBV7-8 and TRBJ2-7, with D perhaps TRBD2 (5 bases). The CDR3 covers 15 residues. V was pared by 4 bases and J by 0 bases, with 13 bases between. Germline V gene data show CDR1 as SGHVS and CDR2 as FQNEAQ. The CDR3 DNA reads TGTGCCAGCAGCTCAGTCGGGGTCCTCTCCTACGAGCAGTACTTC. Translated: CASSSVGVLSYEQYF.

This clone was observed a single time. The CDR3 DNA sequence: TGTGCCAGCTCACCCGGACAGGGGGCTTTGGGACAGCCCCAGCATTTT. Translated: CASSPGQGALGQPQHF. V gene TRBV18 combines with J gene TRBJ1-5, with 11 bases that match TRBD1. Trimming removed 3 bases from V and 7 bases from J; junction bases left unmatched: 8. The germline gives CDR1 KGHSH, CDR2 LQKENI. The CDR3 contains 16 residues.

CDR3 sequence (DNA): TGCAGCGTTCAGCACCCGGGACGGAACACAGATACGCAGTATTTT. Its protein product is CSVQHPGRNTDTQYF. This chain links TRBV29-1 with TRBJ2-3; the D call may be TRBD1 or TRBD2 (5 bases each). This CDR3 contains 15 residues. Trimming took 5 bases from V and 2 from J, leaving 17 bases between them. Germline lookup yields CDR1 SQVTM and CDR2 ANQGSEA.

In nucleotides, the CDR3 is TGTGCCAGCAGCCGAGCGGGAGAGCCGCAAGAGACCCAGTACTTC. Residues: CASSRAGEPQETQYF. The rearrangement joins TRBV28 to TRBJ2-5, with 8 bases aligning to TRBD2. This CDR3 has 15 residues. Germline CDR1 is MDHEN and CDR2 is SYDVKM. The J segment lost 2 bases and the V segment lost 6 bases, leaving 8 bases of the junction unmatched.

The chain has TRBV28 and TRBJ2-7, with D perhaps TRBD1 or TRBD2 (6 bases each). Trimming took 6 bases from V and 3 from J, leaving 18 bases between them. The CDR3 length is 15 residues. The germline V gene has CDR1 MDHEN and CDR2 SYDVKM. CDR3 sequence reads: CASRETGSGDYEQYF. The CDR3 DNA follows: TGTGCCAGCAGGGAAACAGGGTCGGGGGACTACGAGCAGTACTTC.

The chain couples TRBV7-8 to TRBJ2-3; D is unclear. Germline V gene lookup returns CDR1 SGHVS and CDR2 FQNEAQ. With 1 base removed from V and 5 bases from J, the gap between germline ends came to 16 bases. This CDR3 has 16 residues. The CDR3: CASSLGLIRSGDTQYF. The CDR3 DNA follows: TGTGCCAGCAGCTTAGGGCTTATACGGAGTGGAGATACGCAGTATTTT.

The V call is TRBV19, the J call TRBJ2-1; the match to TRBD1 covers 7 bases. This CDR3 region has 15 residues. Trimming took 3 bases from V and 8 from J; bases not matched to a gene: 10. Germline V gene lookup returns CDR1 LNHDA and CDR2 SQIVND (reference sequence). The chain's CDR3 is CASSISGTALHEQFF. The CDR3 bases are TGTGCCAGTAGTATTTCAGGGACAGCTTTGCATGAGCAGTTCTTC.

The chain carries TRBV18 and TRBJ1-3; no reliable D call. The CDR3 totals 18 residues. V lost 0 bases, J lost 0 bases, and 15 bases lay in between. Germline-derived CDR1 and CDR2 are KGHSH and LQKENI. The CDR3 reads CASSPPAKGYGSGNTIYF. CDR3 in DNA: TGTGCCAGCTCACCACCGGCGAAGGGATATGGCTCTGGAAACACCATATATTTT.

The chain is built from TRBV6-5 and TRBJ2-1; D is unresolved. Between the trimmed V and J ends, which lost 7 bases and 8 bases, there was a span of 12 bases. CDR1 MNHEY and CDR2 SVGAGI come from the germline V gene. The CDR3 covers 12 residues. The CDR3 coding sequence is TGTGCCAGCACAGGCTTGGCGGATGAGCAGTTCTTC. This sequence encodes CASTGLADEQFF.

This sequence joins TRBV29-1 and TRBJ2-7; tentatively, D is TRBD2 (6 bases). The CDR3 extends over 13 amino acids. V lost 7 bases, J lost 0 bases, and 13 bases lay in between. Germline CDR1 reads SQVTM; CDR2 reads ANQGSEA. CDR3: CSGMGLDSYEQYF. The CDR3 DNA sequence: TGCAGCGGAATGGGACTCGACTCCTACGAGCAGTACTTC.

The chain's CDR3 is CASSSIPSRTGELFF. The CDR3 DNA reads as TGCGCCAGCAGCTCAATCCCTTCGCGGACCGGGGAGCTGTTTTTT. V usage is TRBV5-1 and J usage is TRBJ2-2; D unclear. CDR3 length: 15 residues. Trimming shortened V by 3 bases and J by 5 bases, and 14 bases separated the two germline ends. CDR1 and CDR2 from the germline V gene are SGHRS and YFSETQ.

The chain links TRBV5-1 to TRBJ2-3, with D possibly being TRBD1 or TRBD2 (5 bases each). Germline CDR1 and CDR2: SGHRS and YFSETQ. This CDR3 comprises 16 residues. V was pared by 7 bases and J by 0 bases, with 18 bases between. The CDR3 region has the DNA TGCGCCAGCCGGGACGGAAGATTTTTTAGCACAGATACGCAGTATTTT. This translates into CASRDGRFFSTDTQYF.

This sequence joins TRBV12-2 and TRBJ1-3; the D call of TRBD1 is as the table states it, not checked on the DNA. TRBV12-2 is flagged as a pseudogene. The CDR3 is 15 residues long. Here the CDR3 DNA reads TGTGCAAGTCGCTTAGTCCCGGGACAGGGAAACACCATATATTTT. Amino acids: CASRLVPGQGNTIYF.

The chain recombines TRBV12-2 with TRBJ2-1; the table names TRBD2, a call not compared with the DNA. TRBV12-2 is given as a pseudogene. The CDR3 covers 21 residues. The CDR3 DNA follows: TGTGCAAGTCGCTTAGGCCCCGGACGAGCCCTCCTAGCGGGAGAGAACAATGAGCAGTTCTTC. It is translated as CASRLGPGRALLAGENNEQFF.

V is TRBV4-1 and J is TRBJ1-2, with 9 positions matching TRBD1. V trimming: 3 bases; J trimming: 4 bases; junction bases outside the gene matches: 6. Germline CDR1 MGHRA, CDR2 YSYEKL. The CDR3 has 15 amino acids. The CDR3 region is CASSHQTGGSYGYTF. CDR3 nucleotides: TGCGCCAGCAGCCACCAGACAGGGGGGAGCTATGGCTACACCTTC.

The rearrangement links TRBV6-5 to TRBJ1-1, with D perhaps TRBD1 (5 bases). Germline CDR1 is MNHEY and CDR2 is SVGAGI. The V and J ends lost 0 bases and 5 bases respectively, with 10 bases between them. The CDR3 is made up of 14 amino acids. The CDR3 loop is CASSYSPGRTEAFF. Written as DNA, the CDR3 is TGTGCCAGCAGTTACTCGCCAGGGAGGACTGAAGCTTTCTTT.

This sequence joins TRBV10-3 and TRBJ1-5; D unresolved. This CDR3 is 13 amino acids long. CDR1 and CDR2 from the germline V gene are ENHRY and SYGVKD. V dropped 2 bases and J dropped 3 bases, with 5 bases sitting between them. For the CDR3, the DNA is TGTGCCATCAGTGAGACAGCCAATCAGCCCCAGCATTTT. Translated: CAISETANQPQHF.

V gene TRBV6-6 combines with J gene TRBJ1-6; D unresolved. CDR3 length: 16 amino acids. CDR1 and CDR2 from the germline V gene are MNHNY and SVGAGI (reference sequence). V gave up 0 bases and J gave up 9 bases, with 15 bases separating them. The CDR3 protein is CASSYSPGDKGSPLHF. CDR3 sequence (DNA): TGTGCCAGCAGTTACTCCCCAGGAGACAAAGGTTCACCCCTCCACTTT.

The chain links TRBV6-1 to TRBJ1-6, with 8 positions matching TRBD1. Losses at the gene ends were 5 bases for V and 5 bases for J; bases not matched to a gene: 8. The CDR3 spans 16 residues. Germline CDR1 is MNHNS and CDR2 is SASEGT. For the CDR3, the DNA is TGTGCCAGCAGTAAAGACAGGGGATGGGATAATTCACCCCTCCACTTT. It encodes CASSKDRGWDNSPLHF.

This clone was recorded once. The chain has TRBV7-6 and TRBJ2-7; 7 bases map to TRBD1. J was trimmed by 2 bases and V by 5 bases; bases with no gene match: 15. Germline CDR1 reads SGHVS; CDR2 reads FNYEAQ. The CDR3 length is 17 residues. The CDR3 nucleotides read TGTGCCAGCAGCCTACGACAGGGCTCCCCACCGACCTACGAGCAGTACTTC. Translated: CASSLRQGSPPTYEQYF.

The CDR3 sequence: CASSKDYRTDTQYF. CDR3 coding DNA: TGCGCCAGCAGTAAGGACTACCGTACAGATACGCAGTATTTT. V is TRBV5-1 and J is TRBJ2-3; TRBD2 might be the D (6 bases). CDR1 SGHRS and CDR2 YFSETQ come from the germline V gene. V was trimmed by 5 bases and J by 3 bases, leaving 13 bases between them. The CDR3 extends over 14 amino acids.

The chain joins TRBV3-1 (or the pseudogene TRBV3-2) to TRBJ2-2; 9 bases align to TRBD2. Trimming took 1 base from V and 0 from J; bases not matched to a gene: 6. The germline gives CDR1 LGHDT, CDR2 YNNKEL (reference sequence). This CDR3 contains 18 residues. CDR3 nucleotides: TGTGCCAGCAGCCAAGGGCGACTAGCGGTCACGAACACCGGGGAGCTGTTTTTT. Translating gives CASSQGRLAVTNTGELFF.